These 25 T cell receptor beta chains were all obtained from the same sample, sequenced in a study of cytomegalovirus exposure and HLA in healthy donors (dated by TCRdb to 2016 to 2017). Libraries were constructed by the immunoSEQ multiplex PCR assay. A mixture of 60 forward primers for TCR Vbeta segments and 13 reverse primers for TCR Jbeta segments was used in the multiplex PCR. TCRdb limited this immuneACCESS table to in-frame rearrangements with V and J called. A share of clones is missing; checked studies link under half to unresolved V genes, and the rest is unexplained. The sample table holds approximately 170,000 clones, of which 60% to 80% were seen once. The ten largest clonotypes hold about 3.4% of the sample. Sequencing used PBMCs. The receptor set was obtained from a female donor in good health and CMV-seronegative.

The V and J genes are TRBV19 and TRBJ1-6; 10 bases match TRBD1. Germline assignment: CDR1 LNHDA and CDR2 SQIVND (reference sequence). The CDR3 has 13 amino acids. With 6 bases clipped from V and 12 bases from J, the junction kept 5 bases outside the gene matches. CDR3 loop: CASSPRDRGPLHF. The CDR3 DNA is TGTGCCAGTAGCCCCCGGGACAGGGGACCCCTCCACTTT.

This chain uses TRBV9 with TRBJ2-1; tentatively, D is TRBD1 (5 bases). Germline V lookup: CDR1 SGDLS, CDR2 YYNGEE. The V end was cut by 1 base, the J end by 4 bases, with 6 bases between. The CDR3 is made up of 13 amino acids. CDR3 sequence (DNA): TGTGCCAGCAGCGTACAGGGTTACAATGAGCAGTTCTTC. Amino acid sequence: CASSVQGYNEQFF.

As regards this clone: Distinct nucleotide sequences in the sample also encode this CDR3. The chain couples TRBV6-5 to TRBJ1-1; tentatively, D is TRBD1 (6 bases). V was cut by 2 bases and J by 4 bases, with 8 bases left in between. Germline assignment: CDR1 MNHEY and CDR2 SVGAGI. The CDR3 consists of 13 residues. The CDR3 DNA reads TGTGCCAGCAGTTACGGGGGCGCCACTGAAGCTTTCTTT. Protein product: CASSYGGATEAFF.

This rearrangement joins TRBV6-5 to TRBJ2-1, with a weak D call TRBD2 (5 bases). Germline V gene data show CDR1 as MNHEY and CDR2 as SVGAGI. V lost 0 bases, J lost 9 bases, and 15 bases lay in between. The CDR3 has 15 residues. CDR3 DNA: TGTGCCAGCAGTTACTCCTGGCTCCCGGGGAGTGAGCAGTTCTTC. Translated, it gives CASSYSWLPGSEQFF.

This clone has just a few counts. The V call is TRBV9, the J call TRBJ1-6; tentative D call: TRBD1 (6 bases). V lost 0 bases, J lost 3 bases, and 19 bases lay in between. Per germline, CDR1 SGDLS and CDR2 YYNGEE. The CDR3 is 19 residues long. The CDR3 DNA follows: TGTGCCAGCAGCGTAGAGGGGGTGCCGAACCGGGTCTATAATTCACCCCTCCACTTT. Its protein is CASSVEGVPNRVYNSPLHF.

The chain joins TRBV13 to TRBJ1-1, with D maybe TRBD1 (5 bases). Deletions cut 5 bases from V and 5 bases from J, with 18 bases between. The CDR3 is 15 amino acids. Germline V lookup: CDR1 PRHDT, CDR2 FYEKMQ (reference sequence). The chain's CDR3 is CASSREGTAGTEAFF. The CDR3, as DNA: TGTGCCAGCAGCCGAGAAGGGACGGCGGGGACTGAAGCTTTCTTT.

The CDR3 DNA reads as TGTGCCAGCAGCCTGGACAGGGGGCTCGGTGAAGCTTTCTTT. As protein: CASSLDRGLGEAFF. V usage is TRBV7-3 and J usage is TRBJ1-1; 11 bases are a match to TRBD1. Germline assignment: CDR1 SGHTA and CDR2 FQGTGA. The CDR3 covers 14 residues. V lost 5 bases to trimming and J lost 7 bases; unmatched junction nucleotides: 6.

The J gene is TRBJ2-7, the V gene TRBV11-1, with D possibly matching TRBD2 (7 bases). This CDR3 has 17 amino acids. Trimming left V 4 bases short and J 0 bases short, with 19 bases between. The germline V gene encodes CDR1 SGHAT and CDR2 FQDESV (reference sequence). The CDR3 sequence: CASSSGGTGISSYEQYF. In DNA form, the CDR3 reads TGTGCCAGCAGCTCGGGGGGTACAGGGATCAGCTCCTACGAGCAGTACTTC.

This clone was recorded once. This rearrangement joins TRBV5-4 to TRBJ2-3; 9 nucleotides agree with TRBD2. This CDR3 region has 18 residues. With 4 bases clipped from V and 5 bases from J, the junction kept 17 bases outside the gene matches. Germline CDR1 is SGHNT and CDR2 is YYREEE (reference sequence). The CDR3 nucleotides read TGTGCCAGCAGCAGGTTTATTCGACGGACTAGCGCTGAAGATACGCAGTATTTT. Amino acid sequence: CASSRFIRRTSAEDTQYF.

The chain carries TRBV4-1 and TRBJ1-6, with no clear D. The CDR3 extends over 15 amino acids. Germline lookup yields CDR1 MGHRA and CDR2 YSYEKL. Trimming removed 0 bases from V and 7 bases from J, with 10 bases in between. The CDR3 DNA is TGCGCCAGCAGCCAAGATCACGCGATAAATTCACCCCTCCACTTT. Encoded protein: CASSQDHAINSPLHF.

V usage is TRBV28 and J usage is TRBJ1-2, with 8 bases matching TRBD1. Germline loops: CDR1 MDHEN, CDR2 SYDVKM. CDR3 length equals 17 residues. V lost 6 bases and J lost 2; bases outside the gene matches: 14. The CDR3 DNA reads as TGTGCCAGCAGGACCTCCTCAGGGGGCGCTTCGAACTATGGCTACACCTTC. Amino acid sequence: CASRTSSGGASNYGYTF.

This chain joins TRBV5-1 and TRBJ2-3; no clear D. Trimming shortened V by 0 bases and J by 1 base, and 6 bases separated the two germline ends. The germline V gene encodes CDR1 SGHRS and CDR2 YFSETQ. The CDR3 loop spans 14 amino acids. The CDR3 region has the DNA TGCGCCAGCAGCTTGGGGTCGGGCACAGATACGCAGTATTTT. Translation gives CASSLGSGTDTQYF.

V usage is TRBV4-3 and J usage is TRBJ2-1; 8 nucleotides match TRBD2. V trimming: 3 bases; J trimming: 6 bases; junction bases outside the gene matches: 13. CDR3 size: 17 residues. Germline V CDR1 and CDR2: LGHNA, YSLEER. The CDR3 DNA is TGCGCCAGCAGCCAGGCGTCGACGGGGGGGGCCCTCAATGAGCAGTTCTTC. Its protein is CASSQASTGGALNEQFF.

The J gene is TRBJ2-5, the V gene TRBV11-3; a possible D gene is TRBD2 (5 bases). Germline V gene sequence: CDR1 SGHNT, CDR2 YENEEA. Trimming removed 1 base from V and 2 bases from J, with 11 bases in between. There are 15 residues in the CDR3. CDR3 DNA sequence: TGTGCCAGCAGCTTAGGAGGGCTCAGACAAGAGACCCAGTACTTC. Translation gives CASSLGGLRQETQYF. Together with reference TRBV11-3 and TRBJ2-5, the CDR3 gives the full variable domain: EAGVVQSPRYKIIEKKQPVAFWCNPISGHNTLYWYLQNLGQGPELLIRYENEEAVDDSQLPKDRFSAERLKGVDSTLKIQPAELGDSAVYLCASSLGGLRQETQYFGPGTRLLVL.

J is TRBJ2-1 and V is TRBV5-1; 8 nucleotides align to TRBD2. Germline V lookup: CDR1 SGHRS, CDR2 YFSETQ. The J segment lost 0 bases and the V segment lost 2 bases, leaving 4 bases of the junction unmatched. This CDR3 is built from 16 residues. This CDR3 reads CASSFGSGSSYNEQFF. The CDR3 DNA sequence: TGCGCCAGCAGCTTTGGGAGCGGGAGCTCCTACAATGAGCAGTTCTTC.

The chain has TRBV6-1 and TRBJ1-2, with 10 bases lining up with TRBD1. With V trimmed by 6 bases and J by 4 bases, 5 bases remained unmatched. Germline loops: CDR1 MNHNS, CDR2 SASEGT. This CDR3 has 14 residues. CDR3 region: CASRETGGGYGYTF. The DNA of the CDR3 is TGTGCCAGCAGAGAGACAGGGGGCGGCTATGGCTACACCTTC.

CDR3 sequence: CASSPSGHEQFF. The CDR3 DNA is TGTGCCAGCAGTCCCTCAGGGCATGAGCAGTTCTTC. The J gene is TRBJ2-1, the V gene TRBV27, with a weak D call TRBD1 (5 bases). The CDR3 is 12 amino acids. V was pared by 5 bases and J by 8 bases, with 10 bases between. Germline V CDR1 and CDR2: MNHEY, SMNVEV (reference sequence).

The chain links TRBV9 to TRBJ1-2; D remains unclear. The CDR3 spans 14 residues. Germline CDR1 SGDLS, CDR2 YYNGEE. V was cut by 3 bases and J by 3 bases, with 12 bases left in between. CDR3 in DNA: TGTGCCAGCAGCGGTGGGGAGGTGGACTATGGCTACACCTTC. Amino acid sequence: CASSGGEVDYGYTF. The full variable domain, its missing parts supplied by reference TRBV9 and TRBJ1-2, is DSGVTQTPKHLITATGQRVTLRCSPRSGDLSVYWYQQSLDQGLQFLIQYYNGEERAKGNILERFSAQQFPDLHSELNLSSLELGDSALYFCASSGGEVDYGYTFGSGTRLTVV.

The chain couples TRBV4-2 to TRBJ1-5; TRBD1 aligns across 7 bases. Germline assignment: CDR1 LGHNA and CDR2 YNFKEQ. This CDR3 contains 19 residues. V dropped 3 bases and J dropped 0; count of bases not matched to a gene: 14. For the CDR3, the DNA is TGTGCCAGCAGCCACAATAATCCGGGACAGCAATATAGCAATCAGCCCCAGCATTTT. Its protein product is CASSHNNPGQQYSNQPQHF.

The DNA of the CDR3 is TGTGCCATCAGTGAGTCGGGCGGGGCCACAGATACGCAGTATTTT. Amino acids: CAISESGGATDTQYF. This rearrangement joins TRBV10-3 to TRBJ2-3; D possibly corresponds to TRBD2 (6 bases). Germline-derived CDR1 and CDR2 are ENHRY and SYGVKD. The CDR3 has 15 residues. V was trimmed by 0 bases and J by 2 bases, leaving 9 bases between them.

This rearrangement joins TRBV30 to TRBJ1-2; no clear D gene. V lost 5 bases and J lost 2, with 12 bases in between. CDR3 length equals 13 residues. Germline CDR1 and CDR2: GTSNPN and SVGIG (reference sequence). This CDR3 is CAWSQAENYGYTF. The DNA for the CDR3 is TGTGCCTGGTCCCAGGCAGAAAACTATGGCTACACCTTC.

CDR3: CASIGTAINGYTF. CDR3 sequence (DNA): TGTGCCAGTATTGGGACAGCTATTAATGGCTACACCTTC. This rearrangement joins TRBV19 to TRBJ1-2, with TRBD1 matching 7 bases. The CDR3 extends over 13 amino acids. The trim removed 7 bases at V and 6 bases at J, leaving 8 bases unmatched. CDR1 is LNHDA, CDR2 SQIVND, per germline (reference sequence).

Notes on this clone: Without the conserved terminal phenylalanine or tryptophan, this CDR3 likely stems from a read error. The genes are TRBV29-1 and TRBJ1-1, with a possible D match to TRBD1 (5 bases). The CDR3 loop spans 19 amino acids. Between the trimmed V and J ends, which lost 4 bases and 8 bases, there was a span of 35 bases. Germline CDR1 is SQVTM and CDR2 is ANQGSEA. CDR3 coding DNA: TGCAGCGTTGTCAAGTCCCCATTTTTGGGGCAGGGTATAGAAGTGGAAGCTTTCCTT. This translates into CSVVKSPFLGQGIEVEAFL.

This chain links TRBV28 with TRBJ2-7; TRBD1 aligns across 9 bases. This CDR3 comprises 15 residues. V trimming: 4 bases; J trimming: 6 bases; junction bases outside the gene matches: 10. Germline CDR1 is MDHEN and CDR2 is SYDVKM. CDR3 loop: CASSSPDRGGIEQYF. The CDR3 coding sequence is TGTGCCAGCAGTTCCCCGGACAGGGGTGGCATCGAGCAGTACTTC. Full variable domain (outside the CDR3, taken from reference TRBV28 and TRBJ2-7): DVKVTQSSRYLVKRTGEKVFLECVQDMDHENMFWYRQDPGLGLRLIYFSYDVKMKEKGDIPEGYSVSREKKERFSLILESASTNQTSMYLCASSSPDRGGIEQYFGPGTRLTVT.

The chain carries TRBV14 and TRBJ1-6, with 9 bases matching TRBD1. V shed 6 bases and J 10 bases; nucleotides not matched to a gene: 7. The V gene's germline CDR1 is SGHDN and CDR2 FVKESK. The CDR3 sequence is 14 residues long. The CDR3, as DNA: TGTGCCAGCAGGAGCCGGACAGGGGTATCACCCCTCCACTTT. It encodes CASRSRTGVSPLHF.